This T cell receptor beta chain was retrieved from a study of T-cell memory formation after mild COVID-19. Study-level points and caveats: Clones that contracted from day 15 to 85 were balanced CD4/CD8, while later expanders leaned CD4+. Mainly in CM and EM were contracting CD4+ clones; CD8+ were in EMRA.

Libraries for TCRalpha and TCRbeta carried sample barcodes and unique molecular identifiers via 5'RACE. MiXCR, run by TCRdb on the 5' RACE reads, gives a single entry per CDR3 protein. The sample records hundreds of thousands of distinct CDR3 sequences, about a sixth being singletons. This clonotype was observed a few times. What it binds is not known. CDR3 size: 13 residues. Germline CDR1 and CDR2: DFQATT and SNEGSKA (reference sequence). V lost 3 bases, J lost 2 bases, and 10 bases lay in between. The receptor's source is a man in his late teens or twenties who had mild COVID-19 (a few samples of this study predate the infection). Cell type and time point are not known. The material sequenced was PBMCs or a T cell subset sorted from them (not recorded which). The chain has TRBV20-1 and TRBJ1-2; D gene uncertain. CDR3 nucleotides: TGCAGTGCTAGCAACAGAGCCAACTATGGCTACACCTTC. Residues: CSASNRANYGYTF.